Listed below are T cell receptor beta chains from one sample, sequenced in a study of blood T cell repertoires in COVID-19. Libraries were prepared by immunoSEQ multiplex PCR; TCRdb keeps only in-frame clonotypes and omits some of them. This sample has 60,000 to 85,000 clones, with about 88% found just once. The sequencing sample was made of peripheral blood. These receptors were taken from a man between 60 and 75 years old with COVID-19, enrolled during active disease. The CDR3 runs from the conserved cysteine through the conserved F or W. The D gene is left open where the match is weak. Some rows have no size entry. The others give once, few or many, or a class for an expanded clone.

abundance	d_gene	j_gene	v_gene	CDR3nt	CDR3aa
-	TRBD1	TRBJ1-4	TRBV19	TGTGCCAGTAGTAGTCTCCCGGGACAGGGTGATGAAAAACTGTTTTTT	CASSSLPGQGDEKLFF
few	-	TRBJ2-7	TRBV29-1	TGCAGCGTGCAGGTTTCCATCGAGCAGTACTTC	CSVQVSIEQYF
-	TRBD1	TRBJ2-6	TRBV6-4	TGTGCCAGCAGTGAGACAGGGAGCTCTGGGGCCAACGTCCTGACTTTC	CASSETGSSGANVLTF
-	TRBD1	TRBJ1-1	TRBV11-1	TGTGCCAGCAGCTTCACAGGGGAGAACACTGAAGCTTTCTTT	CASSFTGENTEAFF
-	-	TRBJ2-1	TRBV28	TGTGCCAGTCGGGGGAACAATGAGCAGTTCTTC	CASRGNNEQFF
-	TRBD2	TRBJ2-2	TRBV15	TGTGCCACGAAACCGGCGCGGGAGCACACCGGGGAGCTGTTTTTT	CATKPAREHTGELFF
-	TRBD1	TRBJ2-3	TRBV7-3	TGTGCCAGCAGCTTATCTGGACAGGGGTCAGATACGCAGTATTTT	CASSLSGQGSDTQYF
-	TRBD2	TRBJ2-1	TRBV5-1	TGCGCCAGCAGCCTTGGTTATTATAGCGGGGAATCCTACAATGAGCAGTTCTTC	CASSLGYYSGESYNEQFF
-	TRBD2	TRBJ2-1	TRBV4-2	TGTGCCAGCAGCCGATACCTCGGGACTAGCGGGAACAATGAGCAGTTCTTC	CASSRYLGTSGNNEQFF
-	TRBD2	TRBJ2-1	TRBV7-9	TGTGCCAGCAGGGGACTAGCGGGACAAAACAATGAGCAGTTCTTC	CASRGLAGQNNEQFF
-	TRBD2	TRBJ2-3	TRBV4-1	TGCGCCAGCAGCCAAGAAAGGCTAGCGGGGGACACAGATACGCAGTATTTT	CASSQERLAGDTDTQYF
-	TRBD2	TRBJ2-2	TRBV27	TGTGCCAGCAGTCCGGGGCTAGCGGGCACCGGGGAGCTGTTTTTT	CASSPGLAGTGELFF
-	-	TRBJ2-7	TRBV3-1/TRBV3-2	TGTGCCAGCAGCCAAGTTGCGGGGAGCTCCTACGAGCAGTACTTC	CASSQVAGSSYEQYF
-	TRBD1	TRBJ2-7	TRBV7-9	TGTGCCAGCAGCCCAACAGGGGACGAGCAGTACTTC	CASSPTGDEQYF
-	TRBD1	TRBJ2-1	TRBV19	TGTGCCAGTAGTACCTTCGGGACAGAGGTTTCCAACAATGAGCAGTTCTTC	CASSTFGTEVSNNEQFF
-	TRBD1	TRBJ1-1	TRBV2	TGTGCCAGCAGTGGACAGGGGACGAACACTGAAGCTTTCTTT	CASSGQGTNTEAFF
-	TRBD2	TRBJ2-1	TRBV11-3	TGTGCCAGCAGTCCTGTAGCGGGGGCCTACAATGAGCAGTTCTTC	CASSPVAGAYNEQFF
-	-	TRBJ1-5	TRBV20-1	TGCAGTGCTAGTGGGGGGGTTTATAGCAATCAGCCCCAGCATTTT	CSASGGVYSNQPQHF
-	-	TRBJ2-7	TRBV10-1	TGCGCCAGCAGTGAGGACAGTGCCTACGAGCAGTACTTC	CASSEDSAYEQYF
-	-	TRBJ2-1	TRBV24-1	TGTGCCACCAGTGATTCCTATGGTGAGCAGTTCTTC	CATSDSYGEQFF
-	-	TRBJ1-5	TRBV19	TGTGCCAGTACTTCCAGGGGCAGCAATCAGCCCCAGCATTTT	CASTSRGSNQPQHF
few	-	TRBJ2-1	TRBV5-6	TGTGCCAGCACTAATCAGGGTACCAATGAGCAGTTCTTC	CASTNQGTNEQFF
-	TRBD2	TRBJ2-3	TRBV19	TGTGCCATTTCTAGCGGAAACACAGATACGCAGTATTTT	CAISSGNTDTQYF
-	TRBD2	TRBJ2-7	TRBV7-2	TGTGCCAGCAGCTTGACTAGCGGGGGGGCACGTAATTACTTC	CASSLTSGGARNYF
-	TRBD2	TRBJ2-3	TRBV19	TGTGCCAGTAAGGAGACTAGCGGGTGGCCCGGAGGGCAGTATTTT	CASKETSGWPGGQYF
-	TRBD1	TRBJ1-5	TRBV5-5	TGTGCCAGCAGCTCTACCGGGACAGGGGGATGGCAGCCCCAGCATTTT	CASSSTGTGGWQPQHF
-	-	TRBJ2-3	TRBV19	TGTGCCAGTAGGCCGACAGATTCTAGCACAGATACGCAGTATTTT	CASRPTDSSTDTQYF
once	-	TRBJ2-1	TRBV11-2	TGTGCCAGCTCACGGGACAATGAGCAGTTCTTC	CASSRDNEQFF
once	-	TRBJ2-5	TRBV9	TGTGCCAGCAGCGTAGCAGGGGGGCAAGAGACCCAGTACTTC	CASSVAGGQETQYF
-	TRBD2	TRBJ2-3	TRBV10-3	TGTGCCATCAGTGGGACTAGTATGACAGATACGCAGTATTTT	CAISGTSMTDTQYF
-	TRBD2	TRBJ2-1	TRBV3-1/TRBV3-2	TGTGCCAGCAGCCCCCCAGCGGGAGCCAATGAGCAGTTCTTC	CASSPPAGANEQFF
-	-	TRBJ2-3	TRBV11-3	TGTGCCAGCAGCTTAAACGGGGGGCTTGCGGATACGCAGTATTTT	CASSLNGGLADTQYF
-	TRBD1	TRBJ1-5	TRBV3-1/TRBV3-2	TGTGCCAGCAGCTGCCGGGACAGGCTTCAGGTAGGAAATCAGCCCCAGCATTTT	CASSCRDRLQVGNQPQHF
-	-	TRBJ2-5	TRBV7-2	TGTGCCAGCAGCTTAGGTCGCGGGGCGGTGGTGGAGACCCAGTACTTC	CASSLGRGAVVETQYF
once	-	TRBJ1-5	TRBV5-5	TGTGCCAGCAGCTTCGAGGGTGGTAGCAATCAGCCCCAGCATTTT	CASSFEGGSNQPQHF
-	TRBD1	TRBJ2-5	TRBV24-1	TGTGCCACCAGTGATCGACAGGGTTTGGAGACCCAGTACTTC	CATSDRQGLETQYF
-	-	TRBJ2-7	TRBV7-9	TGTGCCAGCAGACGCGACGTCTCGGGCTACGAGCAGTACTTC	CASRRDVSGYEQYF
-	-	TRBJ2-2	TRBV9	TGTGCCAGCAGCGTAGGAATAACTTCTATCGGGGAGCTGTTTTTT	CASSVGITSIGELFF
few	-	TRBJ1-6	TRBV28	TGTGCCAGCCTGGACAGCAGCTCCTATAATTCACCCCTCCACTTT	CASLDSSSYNSPLHF
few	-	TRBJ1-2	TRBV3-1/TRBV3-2	TGTGCCAGCAGCCAAGATACAGGGACCTATGGCTACACCTTC	CASSQDTGTYGYTF